The 23 T cell receptor beta chains presented below share a single source sample, sequenced in a study of shared clonotypes between healthy human individuals. The method was immunoSEQ multiplex PCR; TCRdb's version includes in-frame clones alone and lacks a portion of them. The sample consists of roughly 500,000 clones, over 60% of them appearing once. The source material was PBMCs. These receptors came from a woman aged 40 to 50 in good health. Some clones in this sample may be carry-over from other donors' samples.

This rearrangement joins TRBV18 to TRBJ2-3, with a possible D match to TRBD2 (5 bases). V lost 4 bases and J 3 bases, leaving 14 bases between the germline ends. The germline V gene encodes CDR1 KGHSH and CDR2 LQKENI. CDR3 length: 15 amino acids. The CDR3 spells CASSQNGGRTDTQYF. The CDR3 region has the DNA TGTGCCAGCTCACAGAACGGAGGTAGGACAGATACGCAGTATTTT. The full variable domain, with the rest looked up from reference TRBV18 and TRBJ2-3, is NAGVMQNPRHLVRRRGQEARLRCSPMKGHSHVYWYRQLPEEGLKFMVYLQKENIIDESGMPKERFSAEFPKEGPSILRIQQVVRGDSAAYFCASSQNGGRTDTQYFGPGTRLTVL.

This clone was seen once. The chain uses TRBV7-2 and TRBJ2-1; maybe TRBD2 (6 bases). Germline CDR1 reads SGHTA; CDR2 reads FQGNSA. The V gene lost 5 bases and the J gene lost 7 bases, with 18 bases spanning the gap. The CDR3 has 15 amino acids. The CDR3 bases are TGTGCCAGCAGCATGACCGGGAGTTGGAGGAATGAGCAGTTCTTC. Its protein is CASSMTGSWRNEQFF.

This chain links TRBV13 with TRBJ2-1, with 9 bases aligning to TRBD2. Losses at the gene ends were 0 bases for V and 6 bases for J; bases not matched to a gene: 6. This CDR3 region has 16 residues. The germline gives CDR1 PRHDT, CDR2 FYEKMQ (reference sequence). The CDR3 coding sequence is TGTGCCAGCAGCTTAGGCCTAGGCGGGAGGGCCAATGAGCAGTTCTTC. It encodes CASSLGLGGRANEQFF.

The chain couples TRBV2 to TRBJ1-1; no firm D call. This CDR3 has 12 residues. From germline, CDR1 is SNHLY and CDR2 FYNNEI. With 7 bases removed from V and 5 bases from J, the gap between germline ends came to 11 bases. In DNA, the CDR3 is TGTGCCAGCAATTTAAAGGTTACTGAAGCTTTCTTT. Protein product: CASNLKVTEAFF.

The sample holds many counts of this clone. The sample holds other DNA sequences that translate to the same CDR3. The chain uses TRBV9 and TRBJ2-1; tentative D call: TRBD2 (6 bases). Germline loops: CDR1 SGDLS, CDR2 YYNGEE. The CDR3 contains 12 residues. V lost 0 bases and J 13 bases, leaving 11 bases between the germline ends. The CDR3 protein is CASSVEAGYQFF. CDR3 DNA sequence: TGTGCCAGCAGCGTAGAGGCGGGATACCAGTTCTTC.

The J gene is TRBJ1-1, the V gene TRBV5-4; no definite D call. Trimming took 4 bases from V and 8 from J, leaving 15 bases between them. Germline V gene sequence: CDR1 SGHNT, CDR2 YYREEE (reference sequence). The CDR3 spans 13 residues. CDR3 residues: CASSAGEAVEAFF. The DNA for the CDR3 is TGTGCCAGCAGCGCGGGTGAGGCAGTGGAAGCTTTCTTT.

The chain carries TRBV7-6 and TRBJ2-7; 9 bases match TRBD1. This CDR3 is 14 amino acids long. V was clipped by 5 bases and J by 4 bases; unmatched bases: 6. CDR1 and CDR2 (germline): SGHVS, FNYEAQ. This CDR3 reads CASSRGQGYYEQYF. CDR3 in DNA: TGTGCCAGCAGCAGGGGACAGGGATATTACGAGCAGTACTTC.

About this clone itself: One junction end disagrees with the germline gene, perhaps due to a read error. Here the CDR3 DNA reads TGTGCTAGCAGCTTAGCGGGGGTAGCGGGAGTAAATGAGCAGTTCTTC. Protein: CASSLAGVAGVNEQFF. The V call is TRBV7-7, the J call TRBJ2-1, with 9 bases matching TRBD2. Germline CDR1 and CDR2: SSHAT and FNYEAQ (reference sequence). The CDR3 is made up of 16 amino acids. Full variable domain (rest looked up from reference TRBV7-7 and TRBJ2-1): GAGVSQSPRYKVTKRGQDVTLRCDPISSHATLYWYQQALGQGPEFLTYFNYEAQPDKSGLPSDRFSAERPEGSISTLTIQRTEQRDSAMYRCASSLAGVAGVNEQFFGPGTRLTVL.

The chain joins TRBV5-1 to TRBJ2-7, with 8 bases that match TRBD1. The CDR3 runs 15 residues. Unmatched junction bases numbered 8, after V lost 4 bases and J lost 2 bases. Germline V gene data show CDR1 as SGHRS and CDR2 as YFSETQ. CDR3 protein: CASSELTGEAYEQYF. The CDR3 region has the DNA TGCGCCAGCAGCGAACTGACAGGGGAAGCCTACGAGCAGTACTTC.

The V and J genes are TRBV7-2 and TRBJ1-5; 7 bases fit TRBD1. Losses at the gene ends were 2 bases for V and 3 bases for J; bases not matched to a gene: 4. CDR1 and CDR2 (germline): SGHTA, FQGNSA. This CDR3 has 15 amino acids. The CDR3 DNA reads TGTGCCAGCAGCTTAAGGACAGGCTACAATCAGCCCCAGCATTTT. Its translation is CASSLRTGYNQPQHF.

Of note for this clone: A read error may be the cause here, since a much bigger clone is one base away. This rearrangement joins TRBV5-4 to TRBJ2-2; 7 bases are a match to TRBD2. The CDR3 consists of 14 residues. In germline, CDR1 is SGHNT, CDR2 YYREEE (reference sequence). CDR3 sequence (DNA): TGTGCCAGCAGCCCCCCCGGGAGAGTGCGGGAGCCGTTTTTT. Its protein product is CASSPPGRVREPFF.

J is TRBJ2-7 and V is TRBV27; D may be TRBD1 (6 bases). V shed 1 base and J shed 3 bases, with 19 bases lying between them. The V gene's germline CDR1 is MNHEY and CDR2 SMNVEV (reference sequence). This CDR3 region has 17 residues. The CDR3 protein is CASSLFAPGRGLYEQYF. CDR3 nucleotide sequence: TGTGCCAGCAGTTTATTTGCACCCGGCAGGGGCCTCTACGAGCAGTACTTC.

J is TRBJ2-7 and V is TRBV5-1, with D possibly TRBD1 on 6 matching bases. Germline-derived CDR1 and CDR2 are SGHRS and YFSETQ. Trimming stripped 0 bases from V and 5 bases from J, with 15 bases between. CDR3 length: 15 residues. The DNA of the CDR3 is TGCGCCAGCAGCTTGGTAACTACAGGGATGAACGAGCAGTACTTC. Residues: CASSLVTTGMNEQYF.

For the CDR3, the DNA is TGTGCCAGCAGCTCAGGGAGTATCCAAGAGACCCAGTACTTC. Amino acids: CASSSGSIQETQYF. The chain uses TRBV5-4 and TRBJ2-5, with D perhaps TRBD1 or TRBD2 (5 bases each). Germline V gene sequence: CDR1 SGHNT, CDR2 YYREEE (reference sequence). The CDR3 covers 14 residues. The V end lost 3 bases, the J end lost 1 base, and 10 bases lay between the germline ends.

The chain employs TRBV4-1 and TRBJ2-5, with 9 bases lining up with TRBD2. Germline-derived CDR1 and CDR2 are MGHRA and YSYEKL. V was pared by 4 bases and J by 1 base, with 1 base of the junction left unmatched. The CDR3 has 14 amino acids. The CDR3 DNA follows: TGCGCCAGCAGCCGACTAGCGGTCCAAGAGACCCAGTACTTC. It is translated as CASSRLAVQETQYF.

V is TRBV5-4 and J is TRBJ2-7, with TRBD2 matching over 7 bases. The CDR3 covers 13 residues. After removal of 3 bases from V and 5 bases from J, the junction contained 5 bases not matched to a gene. Germline V gives CDR1 SGHNT, CDR2 YYREEE (reference sequence). The CDR3 is CASSSREDNEQYF. CDR3 nucleotides: TGTGCCAGCAGCTCACGGGAGGACAACGAGCAGTACTTC.

V usage is TRBV28 and J usage is TRBJ1-2, with a tentative D call TRBD1 (5 bases). This CDR3 has 15 residues. CDR1 is MDHEN, CDR2 SYDVKM, per germline. Trimming shortened V by 5 bases and J by 4 bases, and 17 bases separated the two germline ends. CDR3 amino acids: CASSGTLGTVYGYTF. CDR3 bases: TGTGCCAGCAGTGGGACCCTTGGGACGGTCTATGGCTACACCTTC.

As for this clone: This likely came from a read error, as a far larger clone is one base away. The rearrangement joins TRBV2 to TRBJ1-1; D might be TRBD1 (5 bases). Looked up from germline, CDR1 is SNHLY and CDR2 is FYNNEI. The CDR3 is made up of 12 amino acids. The CDR3 DNA sequence: TGTGCCTGCAGTTTGCAGGGCACCGAAGCTTTCTTT. It yields the protein CACSLQGTEAFF.

The chain links TRBV5-4 to TRBJ2-6; weak D call: TRBD1 (6 bases). The CDR3 loop spans 17 amino acids. Germline values: CDR1 SGHNT, CDR2 YYREEE (reference sequence). Trimming took off 0 bases at V and 0 bases at J, with 10 bases between the two ends. As DNA, the CDR3 is TGTGCCAGCAGCTTGGGCTACAGGGCCTCTGGGGCCAACGTCCTGACTTTC. Amino acids: CASSLGYRASGANVLTF.

About this clone itself: Other nucleotide sequences in the sample specify the same CDR3. V and J are TRBV6-5 and TRBJ1-1; 7 positions match TRBD1. CDR1 and CDR2 from the germline V gene are MNHEY and SVGAGI. V shed 7 bases and J 4 bases; nucleotides not matched to a gene: 9. The CDR3 runs to 14 residues. The CDR3 nucleotides read TGTGCCAGCAACGGACGACAGGGTAGCACTGAAGCTTTCTTT. It translates to CASNGRQGSTEAFF.

The V gene is TRBV6-6, the J gene TRBJ1-1; 7 bases agree with TRBD1. Germline values: CDR1 MNHNY, CDR2 SVGAGI (reference sequence). The CDR3 is 14 amino acids. The ends lost 6 bases at V and 4 bases at J; junction bases unmatched: 8. CDR3 residues: CASRGGQAGTEAFF. The CDR3 nucleotides are TGTGCCAGCAGGGGAGGACAGGCGGGCACTGAAGCTTTCTTT.

The rearrangement links TRBV28 to TRBJ2-2; D possibly matches TRBD1 or TRBD2 (6 bases each). The V and J ends lost 4 bases and 7 bases respectively, with 13 bases between them. Germline CDR1 reads MDHEN; CDR2 reads SYDVKM. CDR3 length equals 14 residues. The DNA for the CDR3 is TGTGCCAGCAGTTCAGGGGCGGAGGGCGGGGAGCTGTTTTTT. Residues: CASSSGAEGGELFF.

The chain joins TRBV21-1 to TRBJ1-1. TRBV21-1 is an annotated pseudogene. CDR3 length: 13 residues. In nucleotides, the CDR3 is TGTGCCAGCAGCAGCCGTGTCCCCGGGGCTGCTTTCTTT. Protein sequence: CASSSRVPGAAFF.